This passage covers 13 T cell receptor beta chains from one sample sequenced in a study of T cell responses to AZD1222 COVID-19 vaccine. Generated by immunoSEQ multiplex PCR, the TCRdb table keeps only in-frame clones and is missing some. The sample lists under 150,000 clones; around 90% were seen once. Sequencing used peripheral blood, obtained on day 0 of AZD1222 vaccination. The receptors were gathered from an adult in good health.

Only one count was recorded for this clone. The rearrangement joins TRBV7-6 to TRBJ2-7; the D is unclear. The CDR3 is 12 residues long. V was clipped by 5 bases and J by 5 bases, with 10 bases between them. Germline loops: CDR1 SGHVS, CDR2 FNYEAQ. This CDR3 reads CASSQVANEQYF. CDR3 DNA sequence: TGTGCCAGCAGCCAGGTTGCAAACGAGCAGTACTTC.

The chain has TRBV5-1 and TRBJ2-2; TRBD2 aligns across 7 bases. Germline lookup yields CDR1 SGHRS and CDR2 YFSETQ. The CDR3 is 17 residues long. V dropped 0 bases and J dropped 0; count of bases not matched to a gene: 5. The CDR3 DNA is TGCGCCAGCAGCTTGGGGAGGGGACTAACGAACACCGGGGAGCTGTTTTTT. This encodes CASSLGRGLTNTGELFF.

Comments on this clone: Other DNA sequences in this specimen translate into the identical CDR3. The chain is built from TRBV7-8 and TRBJ1-1; 8 positions match TRBD1. CDR1 is SGHVS and CDR2 is FQNEAQ in the germline V gene. Trimming cost V 3 bases and J 3 bases; bases outside gene matches: 3. This CDR3 region has 14 residues. The CDR3 spells CASSFTGGDTEAFF. The CDR3 DNA reads as TGTGCCAGCAGCTTTACAGGGGGTGACACTGAAGCTTTCTTT.

The gene calls are TRBV5-1 and TRBJ1-2; no definite D call. The germline V and J ends were trimmed by 4 bases and 7 bases, with 5 bases remaining between them. The CDR3 covers 10 residues. Germline V gene lookup returns CDR1 SGHRS and CDR2 YFSETQ. The CDR3 loop reads CASSPGGYTF. The DNA of the CDR3 is TGCGCCAGCAGCCCCGGTGGCTACACCTTC.

The chain couples TRBV9 to TRBJ1-3; D may be TRBD1 (5 bases). Per germline, CDR1 SGDLS and CDR2 YYNGEE. V lost 4 bases, J lost 8 bases, and 13 bases lay in between. This CDR3 is 13 amino acids long. CDR3 sequence reads: CASSSRVLDTIYF. The DNA for the CDR3 is TGTGCCAGCAGCTCCAGGGTATTGGACACCATATATTTT.

V gene TRBV29-1 combines with J gene TRBJ2-5, with 11 nucleotides matching TRBD2. Germline V gives CDR1 SQVTM, CDR2 ANQGSEA. V dropped 4 bases and J dropped 1; count of bases not matched to a gene: 2. The length of the CDR3 is 14 residues. The CDR3 DNA sequence: TGCAGCGTTGGGCTAGCGGGGGGCCAAGAGACCCAGTACTTC. Protein: CSVGLAGGQETQYF.

J is TRBJ2-7 and V is TRBV6-1, with D maybe TRBD2 (5 bases). The V gene's germline CDR1 is MNHNS and CDR2 SASEGT. Trimming removed 2 bases from V and 4 bases from J, with 12 bases in between. The CDR3 length is 14 residues. This chain's CDR3 is CASSELAGRYEQYF. CDR3 DNA sequence: TGTGCCAGCAGTGAATTGGCGGGCCGTTACGAGCAGTACTTC.

The rearrangement links TRBV11-2 to TRBJ2-7; D gene ambiguous. V gave up 0 bases and J gave up 0 bases, with 12 bases separating them. CDR3 size: 16 residues. Germline assignment: CDR1 SGHAT and CDR2 FQNNGV. The CDR3 nucleotides are TGTGCCAGCAGCTTAGATCTTGCGGTTAGCTCCTACGAGCAGTACTTC. Protein: CASSLDLAVSSYEQYF.

This chain links TRBV30 with TRBJ2-7, with 11 bases that match TRBD1. Germline CDR1 reads GTSNPN; CDR2 reads SVGIG (reference sequence). CDR3 size: 14 residues. Losses at the gene ends were 2 bases for V and 3 bases for J; bases not matched to a gene: 3. The CDR3 region is CAWSRGTGGYEQYF. In nucleotides, the CDR3 is TGTGCCTGGAGTCGCGGGACAGGGGGCTACGAGCAGTACTTC.

This clone appeared a single time. The chain carries TRBV6-5 and TRBJ1-2, with D maybe TRBD1 (5 bases). Looked up from germline, CDR1 is MNHEY and CDR2 is SVGAGI. With 4 bases removed from V and 7 bases from J, the gap between germline ends came to 16 bases. This CDR3 spans 14 amino acids. The CDR3 DNA reads as TGTGCCAGCAGTTTAACCAACAGGCCCCTTGGCTACACCTTC. This codes for CASSLTNRPLGYTF.

This sequence joins TRBV4-1 and TRBJ1-1; D is perhaps TRBD1 (6 bases). The V end was cut by 1 base, the J end by 4 bases, with 13 bases between. The CDR3 length is 15 residues. The germline CDR1 and CDR2 sequences are MGHRA and YSYEKL. CDR3 in DNA: TGCGCCAGCAGCCAAGGACAGGTAGTTGGCACTGAAGCTTTCTTT. It specifies CASSQGQVVGTEAFF.

The gene calls are TRBV6-5 and TRBJ1-3; maybe TRBD1 (6 bases). CDR3 length equals 14 residues. Between the trimmed V and J ends, which lost 6 bases and 0 bases, there was a span of 9 bases. CDR1 is MNHEY and CDR2 is SVGAGI in the germline V gene. CDR3 sequence: CASRTGFSGNTIYF. CDR3 sequence (DNA): TGTGCCAGCAGGACAGGATTCTCTGGAAACACCATATATTTT.

This clone occurred once. This chain uses TRBV4-1 with TRBJ1-5; no clear D gene. The germline V gene has CDR1 MGHRA and CDR2 YSYEKL. CDR3 size: 16 residues. V was pared by 1 base and J by 2 bases, with 12 bases between. The CDR3 DNA is TGCGCCAGCAGCCAAGCCGGGAGTCAAGGCAATCAGCCCCAGCATTTT. Its protein is CASSQAGSQGNQPQHF.